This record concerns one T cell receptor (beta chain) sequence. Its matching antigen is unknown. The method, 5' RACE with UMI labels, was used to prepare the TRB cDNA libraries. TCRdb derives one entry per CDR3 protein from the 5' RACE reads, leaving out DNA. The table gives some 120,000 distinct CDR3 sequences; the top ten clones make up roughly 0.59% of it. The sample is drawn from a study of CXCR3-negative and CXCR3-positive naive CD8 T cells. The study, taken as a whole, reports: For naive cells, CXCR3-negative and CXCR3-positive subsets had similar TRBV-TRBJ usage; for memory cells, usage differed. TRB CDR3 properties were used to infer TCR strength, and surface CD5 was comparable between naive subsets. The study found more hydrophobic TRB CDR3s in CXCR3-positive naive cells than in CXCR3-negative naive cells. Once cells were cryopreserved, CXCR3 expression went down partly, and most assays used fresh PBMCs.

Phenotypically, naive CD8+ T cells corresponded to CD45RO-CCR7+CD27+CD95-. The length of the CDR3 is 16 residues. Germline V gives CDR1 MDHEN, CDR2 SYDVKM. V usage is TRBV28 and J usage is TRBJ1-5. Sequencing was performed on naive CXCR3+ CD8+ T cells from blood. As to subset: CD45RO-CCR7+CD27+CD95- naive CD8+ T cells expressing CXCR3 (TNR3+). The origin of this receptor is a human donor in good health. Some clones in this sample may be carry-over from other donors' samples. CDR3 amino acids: CAGADQDPYSNQPQHF.